A single sample gave rise to the 11 T cell receptor beta chains below, sequenced in a study of blood T cell repertoires in COVID-19. Measured with immunoSEQ multiplex PCR; TCRdb has only the in-frame clones, and not every one. Of about 190,000 clones detected, more than 85% appear once; the ten largest clones hold about 1%. Input material: peripheral blood. These receptor sequences come from a man between 25 and 39 years old with acute or convalescent COVID-19.

The chain couples TRBV11-2 to TRBJ2-7, with D perhaps TRBD1 (6 bases). V was clipped by 5 bases and J by 0 bases, with 14 bases between them. Per germline, CDR1 SGHAT and CDR2 FQNNGV. The CDR3 spans 15 residues. The CDR3 sequence: CASSTTGQPSYEQYF. CDR3 in DNA: TGTGCCAGCAGCACAACCGGACAGCCCTCCTACGAGCAGTACTTC.

On this clone: This sample also contains other DNA sequences that code for the same CDR3. The chain's CDR3 is CASSLLTGELFF. CDR3 DNA: TGTGCCAGCAGTCTACTCACCGGGGAGCTGTTTTTT. This rearrangement joins TRBV28 to TRBJ2-2; D ambiguous. This CDR3 spans 12 amino acids. Germline CDR1 is MDHEN and CDR2 is SYDVKM. Trimming took off 5 bases at V and 4 bases at J, with 5 bases between the two ends.

This sequence joins TRBV3-1 (or the pseudogene TRBV3-2) and TRBJ2-3; unclear D gene. Germline V gene data show CDR1 as LGHDT and CDR2 as YNNKEL (reference sequence). V was shortened by 4 bases and J by 4 bases, with 6 bases between the two germline ends. The CDR3 runs 12 residues. The DNA for the CDR3 is TGTGCCAGCAGCCCTCGAGCAGATACGCAGTATTTT. This sequence encodes CASSPRADTQYF.

This chain's CDR3 is CASSLYDGSGHGGELFF. The CDR3 coding sequence is TGTGCCAGCAGTTTATATGACGGGAGCGGCCATGGCGGGGAGCTGTTTTTT. The V call is TRBV27, the J call TRBJ2-2; a weak D match, TRBD2 (6 bases). The CDR3 is made up of 17 amino acids. The V and J ends lost 1 base and 7 bases respectively, with 19 bases between them. The germline V gene encodes CDR1 MNHEY and CDR2 SMNVEV (reference sequence).

This chain uses TRBV20-1 with TRBJ1-5; 7 bases map to TRBD1. This CDR3 region has 11 residues. Germline V gives CDR1 DFQATT, CDR2 SNEGSKA (reference sequence). Trimming at V came to 6 bases and at J to 9 bases, leaving 5 bases not matched to a gene. CDR3 in amino acids: CSAGGDRPQHF. The CDR3 DNA reads TGCAGTGCCGGCGGGGACAGGCCCCAGCATTTT.

The chain combines TRBV10-3 with TRBJ2-3, with a possible D match to TRBD2 (6 bases). V was pared by 6 bases and J by 2 bases, with 9 bases between. Germline CDR1 and CDR2: ENHRY and SYGVKD. The CDR3 totals 13 residues. The CDR3 coding sequence is TGTGCCATCAGGGCGGGAAACACAGATACGCAGTATTTT. This codes for CAIRAGNTDTQYF.

This clone was recorded only once. Other nucleotide sequences in the sample specify the same CDR3. This chain joins TRBV9 and TRBJ2-1, with 11 bases fitting TRBD2. The J segment lost 3 bases and the V segment lost 3 bases, leaving 2 bases of the junction unmatched. Germline CDR1 is SGDLS and CDR2 is YYNGEE. The CDR3 runs to 15 residues. The CDR3 DNA follows: TGTGCCAGCAGCGCCGGGACTAGCGGCTACAATGAGCAGTTCTTC. This encodes CASSAGTSGYNEQFF. The entire variable domain, with the rest obtained from reference TRBV9 and TRBJ2-1, is as follows: DSGVTQTPKHLITATGQRVTLRCSPRSGDLSVYWYQQSLDQGLQFLIQYYNGEERAKGNILERFSAQQFPDLHSELNLSSLELGDSALYFCASSAGTSGYNEQFFGPGTRLTVL.

The V and J genes are TRBV9 and TRBJ1-2; tentative D call: TRBD1 (6 bases). Between the trimmed V and J ends, which lost 6 bases and 7 bases, there was a span of 16 bases. Germline V lookup: CDR1 SGDLS, CDR2 YYNGEE. The CDR3 length is 13 residues. The CDR3 sequence is CASNGDILGGYTF. The DNA of the CDR3 is TGTGCCAGCAATGGGGACATTTTAGGTGGCTACACCTTC.

V gene TRBV6-5 combines with J gene TRBJ2-7, with D maybe TRBD2 (5 bases). This CDR3 is built from 13 residues. Germline loops: CDR1 MNHEY, CDR2 SVGAGI. V lost 11 bases to trimming and J lost 7 bases, with 21 bases between them. In DNA form, the CDR3 reads TGTGCCTCGCGTGGGAGACCCTTGGGGGAGCAGTACTTC. Translating gives CASRGRPLGEQYF.

The J gene is TRBJ2-3, the V gene TRBV7-9; 12 bases match TRBD2. Germline V gives CDR1 SEHNR, CDR2 FQNEAQ (reference sequence). The CDR3 is 16 amino acids. The J segment lost 6 bases and the V segment lost 1 base, leaving 5 bases of the junction unmatched. In nucleotides, the CDR3 is TGTGCCAGCAGCTTAGTCCTAGCGGGGGGGCCTGATACGCAGTATTTT. This gives the protein CASSLVLAGGPDTQYF.

The chain uses TRBV6-5 and TRBJ2-7, with D possibly being TRBD2 (6 bases). The length of the CDR3 is 16 residues. The ends were cut back, 2 bases at V and 5 bases at J, with 19 bases in the middle. Germline assignment: CDR1 MNHEY and CDR2 SVGAGI. The CDR3 sequence: CASSYARDLGLHEQYF. The CDR3 DNA reads TGTGCCAGCAGTTACGCTCGGGACTTAGGGCTCCACGAGCAGTACTTC.